What follows are 26 T cell receptor beta chains derived from one specimen sequenced in a study of response to subunit inactivated influenza vaccine (dated by TCRdb to 2017 to 2018). Preparation of the library involved RT-PCR. The instrument was an Illumina HiSeq 2500. TCRdb handled the public reads itself, with Q25 trimming in fastp and clone calling in MiXCR, and kept productive beta chains. Every entry covers one CDR3 protein and lists the most common genes and DNA from its rows. The sample has around 480,000 distinct CDR3 sequences on record, about 15% of them singletons. About 3% of the sample lies in the top ten. Sequenced here: CD4+ T cells sorted from PBMCs, sampled less than 30 months after vaccination. These receptors came from a man aged 50-75 years who received an inactivated influenza vaccine. Donor details come from another sample of the same person, matched by shared clones.

The chain links TRBV6-2 or TRBV6-3 to TRBJ2-5, with D perhaps matching TRBD2 (6 bases). CDR1 is MNHEY, CDR2 SVGEGT, per germline. Between the trimmed V and J ends, which lost 2 bases and 5 bases, there was a span of 21 bases. The CDR3 is 17 amino acids. CDR3 loop: CASSYPPSGGWSETQYF. The CDR3 DNA follows: TGTGCCAGCAGTTACCCTCCGTCCGGGGGTTGGTCGGAGACCCAGTACTTC.

This clonotype was recorded at least ten times. The genes are TRBV6-5 and TRBJ1-1, with 7 bases matching TRBD1. Germline CDR1 is MNHEY and CDR2 is SVGAGI. The CDR3 consists of 13 residues. Losses at the gene ends were 4 bases for V and 1 base for J; bases not matched to a gene: 0. The CDR3 sequence: CASSWTGNTEAFF. The CDR3 DNA reads TGTGCCAGCAGTTGGACAGGGAACACTGAAGCTTTCTTT.

This clonotype was seen more than once but under ten times. This chain joins TRBV2 and TRBJ2-5; D is unresolved. The germline V and J ends were trimmed by 5 bases and 2 bases, with 12 bases remaining between them. The CDR3 covers 14 residues. Germline loops: CDR1 SNHLY, CDR2 FYNNEI. The chain's CDR3 is CASSRLGSQETQYF. The DNA of the CDR3 is TGTGCCAGCAGTCGACTCGGGTCGCAAGAGACCCAGTACTTC.

The genes are TRBV27 and TRBJ1-6; no firm D call. The CDR3 sequence is 15 residues long. The germline gives CDR1 MNHEY, CDR2 SMNVEV (reference sequence). Trimming pared 0 bases from V and 6 bases from J, leaving 9 bases between. This CDR3 reads CASSLSMAGNSPLHF. Here the CDR3 DNA reads TGTGCCAGCAGTTTATCGATGGCCGGTAATTCACCCCTCCACTTT.

This clonotype was counted only a few times. The V and J genes are TRBV12-3 or TRBV12-4 and TRBJ2-4; D might be TRBD1 (6 bases). The CDR3 consists of 13 residues. V lost 7 bases and J lost 5, with 12 bases in between. Here the CDR3 DNA reads TGTGCCAGCACCCACAGGGCTGAAAACATTCAGTACTTC. It translates to CASTHRAENIQYF.

V is TRBV19 and J is TRBJ2-4; TRBD2 aligns across 7 bases. This CDR3 comprises 17 residues. The junction had 6 bases not matched to a gene; V was cut back by 1 base and J by 0 bases. Germline V CDR1 and CDR2: LNHDA, SQIVND (reference sequence). CDR3 loop: CASSIASGDLAKNIQYF. CDR3 bases: TGTGCCAGTAGTATAGCTAGCGGCGACCTAGCCAAAAACATTCAGTACTTC.

The V and J genes are TRBV20-1 and TRBJ2-5; 9 bases agree with TRBD2. CDR3 length: 16 amino acids. Germline V gives CDR1 DFQATT, CDR2 SNEGSKA (reference sequence). J gave up 5 bases and V 0 bases, and 10 bases lay outside the gene matches. CDR3 residues: CSARDRGRAFSETQYF. In nucleotides, the CDR3 is TGCAGTGCTAGAGATCGCGGGAGGGCCTTTTCGGAGACCCAGTACTTC.

The chain couples TRBV7-2 to TRBJ2-5; possibly TRBD1 for D (6 bases). V was cut by 7 bases and J by 13 bases, with 22 bases left in between. The CDR3 is 13 residues long. Germline V gene lookup returns CDR1 SGHTA and CDR2 FQGNSA. The CDR3 bases are TGTGCCAGCATGGCCCTGGCAGGGGTTTTAGGGTACTTC. Its protein is CASMALAGVLGYF.

In this sample, this clonotype turned up a few times. The chain combines TRBV12-3 or TRBV12-4 with TRBJ2-5; TRBD1 matches 9 bases. V shed 3 bases and J 5 bases; nucleotides not matched to a gene: 13. The CDR3 length is 17 residues. The CDR3 spells CASSFAVNRGLGETQYF. CDR3 bases: TGTGCCAGCAGTTTCGCCGTCAACAGGGGGCTGGGGGAGACCCAGTACTTC.

The V call is TRBV19, the J call TRBJ2-1; TRBD2 agrees at 12 bases. The germline V gene has CDR1 LNHDA and CDR2 SQIVND (reference sequence). The length of the CDR3 is 16 residues. V lost 6 bases, J lost 1 base, and 4 bases stayed unmatched. The CDR3 region has the DNA TGTGCCAGTAGCCCTAGCGGGAGGGCATCCTACAATGAGCAGTTCTTC. This encodes CASSPSGRASYNEQFF.

CDR3 DNA sequence: TGCGCCAGCAGCACGCAGGGGGGAAGCGGGGAGCTGTTTTTT. Translating it yields CASSTQGGSGELFF. The chain has TRBV5-1 and TRBJ2-2, with D perhaps TRBD1 (7 bases). The germline gives CDR1 SGHRS, CDR2 YFSETQ. Trimming took 4 bases from V and 7 from J, leaving 14 bases between them. The CDR3 is made up of 14 amino acids.

In nucleotides, the CDR3 is TGCAGTGCTATACCCCCCGGCAAAGCCTACGAGCAGTACTTC. This codes for CSAIPPGKAYEQYF. This chain uses TRBV20-1 with TRBJ2-7; D unclear. V was clipped by 4 bases and J by 2 bases, with 15 bases between them. From germline, CDR1 is DFQATT and CDR2 SNEGSKA (reference sequence). The CDR3 loop spans 14 amino acids.

This clonotype was recorded a few times. The chain carries TRBV18 and TRBJ1-1; a possible D gene is TRBD1 (5 bases). Trimming pared 2 bases from V and 1 base from J, leaving 11 bases between. Germline lookup yields CDR1 KGHSH and CDR2 LQKENI. The CDR3 has 15 residues. The CDR3 DNA follows: TGTGCCAGCTCACCAACCAGGACATCGAACACTGAAGCTTTCTTT. Its protein is CASSPTRTSNTEAFF.

This clonotype was counted at least ten times. This chain connects TRBV6-5 to TRBJ2-4, with 11 bases matching TRBD2. V was clipped by 5 bases and J by 0 bases; unmatched bases: 12. This CDR3 region has 19 residues. CDR1 and CDR2 (germline): MNHEY, SVGAGI. The chain's CDR3 is CASSNTGTSGLIAKNIQYF. Here the CDR3 DNA reads TGTGCCAGCAGTAACACCGGGACTAGCGGATTAATAGCCAAAAACATTCAGTACTTC.

The chain employs TRBV20-1 and TRBJ2-5; D may be TRBD1 (6 bases). Germline CDR1 and CDR2: DFQATT and SNEGSKA (reference sequence). CDR3 length equals 15 residues. With 4 bases removed from V and 4 bases from J, the gap between germline ends came to 19 bases. CDR3 region: CSATPSRGHLETQYF. CDR3 nucleotides: TGCAGTGCTACGCCCTCGAGGGGACACCTAGAGACCCAGTACTTC.

In this sample, this clonotype turned up many times. The J gene is TRBJ2-7, the V gene TRBV4-2; no reliable D call. Germline V gene data show CDR1 as LGHNA and CDR2 as YNFKEQ. V lost 0 bases, J lost 2 bases, and 2 bases lay in between. The CDR3 is 12 amino acids. The DNA for the CDR3 is TGTGCCAGCAGCCAAGAACCCTACGAGCAGTACTTC. This gives the protein CASSQEPYEQYF.

The sample holds a few counts of this clonotype. The rearrangement joins TRBV27 to TRBJ2-2, with D uncertain. Germline lookup yields CDR1 MNHEY and CDR2 SMNVEV (reference sequence). V lost 1 base, J lost 6 bases, and 9 bases lay in between. This CDR3 is 14 amino acids long. CDR3 coding DNA: TGTGCCAGCAGTTTATGGGGTTACTCCGGGGAGCTGTTTTTT. Protein product: CASSLWGYSGELFF.

There are many counts of this clonotype. The genes are TRBV7-2 and TRBJ2-3; D may be TRBD1 (5 bases). V was clipped by 4 bases and J by 7 bases, with 12 bases between them. The germline V gene encodes CDR1 SGHTA and CDR2 FQGNSA. This CDR3 is 13 amino acids long. DNA for the CDR3: TGTGCCAGCAGCTCAAGCAGGGTGAATACGCAGTATTTT. Its translation: CASSSSRVNTQYF.

This clonotype was found a few times. The chain employs TRBV6-2 or TRBV6-3 and TRBJ2-7; 9 nucleotides align to TRBD1. The CDR3 length is 15 residues. The ends lost 6 bases at V and 1 base at J; junction bases unmatched: 7. CDR1 and CDR2 (germline): MNHEY, SVGEGT. Written as DNA, the CDR3 is TGTGCCAGCAGCCGAGGACAGGGGCGATCCTACGAGCAGTACTTC. It specifies CASSRGQGRSYEQYF.

This clonotype has ten or more counts. This CDR3 reads CASSLQGSIYNEQFF. In DNA, the CDR3 is TGTGCCAGCAGCTTGCAGGGGAGCATATACAATGAGCAGTTCTTC. The chain has TRBV7-2 and TRBJ2-1; perhaps TRBD1 as D (6 bases). The CDR3 has 15 residues. V dropped 3 bases and J dropped 4 bases, with 13 bases sitting between them. Germline V gives CDR1 SGHTA, CDR2 FQGNSA. The full variable domain, with the rest looked up from reference TRBV7-2 and TRBJ2-1, is GAGVSQSPSNKVTEKGKDVELRCDPISGHTALYWYRQSLGQGLEFLIYFQGNSAPDKSGLPSDRFSAERTGGSVSTLTIQRTQQEDSAVYLCASSLQGSIYNEQFFGPGTRLTVL.

This clonotype was detected a few times. This may arise from a read error, as a much more abundant clone is one base away. This rearrangement joins TRBV7-8 to TRBJ2-7; D possibly corresponds to TRBD2 (6 bases). The CDR3 consists of 14 residues. The germline V and J ends were trimmed by 5 bases and 6 bases, with 17 bases remaining between them. Germline lookup yields CDR1 SGHVS and CDR2 FQNEAQ. CDR3 in amino acids: CASSRTTTAGEQYF. The CDR3 nucleotides read TGTGCCAGCAGCCGGACTACTACCGCCGGCGAGCAGTACTTC.

This clonotype has at least ten counts. The chain joins TRBV20-1 to TRBJ2-1, with D unclear. The CDR3 spans 17 residues. The V gene's germline CDR1 is DFQATT and CDR2 SNEGSKA (reference sequence). Between the trimmed V and J ends, which lost 3 bases and 4 bases, there was a span of 22 bases. CDR3 sequence reads: CSASLSAGRPMYNEQFF. In DNA, the CDR3 is TGCAGTGCTAGTCTCTCGGCTGGACGACCGATGTACAATGAGCAGTTCTTC.

In DNA form, the CDR3 reads TGTGCCAGCAGCCAAGACAGGCTGAACACTGAAGCTTTCTTT. The encoded protein is CASSQDRLNTEAFF. The chain joins TRBV4-2 to TRBJ1-1, with D unresolved. Trimming pared 0 bases from V and 0 bases from J, leaving 5 bases between. The V gene's germline CDR1 is LGHNA and CDR2 YNFKEQ. This CDR3 comprises 14 residues.

The J gene is TRBJ2-1, the V gene TRBV12-3 or TRBV12-4; no definite D call. V was trimmed by 5 bases and J by 5 bases, leaving 19 bases between them. This CDR3 has 16 residues. In nucleotides, the CDR3 is TGTGCCAGCAGTAAAACCTTCCGGAGATGGGACAATGAGCAGTTCTTC. This codes for CASSKTFRRWDNEQFF.

J is TRBJ2-1 and V is TRBV24-1; 9 positions agree with TRBD2. V shed 7 bases and J 9 bases; nucleotides not matched to a gene: 9. Looked up from germline, CDR1 is KGHDR and CDR2 is SFDVKD. CDR3 length equals 14 residues. CDR3 DNA: TGTGCCACCAGCCAACCGGGGACTAGCAGTGAGCAGTTCTTC. Its translation: CATSQPGTSSEQFF.

The chain links TRBV20-1 to TRBJ1-5, with TRBD1 matching 9 bases. Germline V CDR1 and CDR2: DFQATT, SNEGSKA (reference sequence). The CDR3 runs 15 residues. V trimming: 6 bases; J trimming: 0 bases; junction bases outside the gene matches: 6. The DNA for the CDR3 is TGCAGTGCCAGCGGACAGGGGAATAGCAATCAGCCCCAGCATTTT. It specifies CSASGQGNSNQPQHF.